What follows are 2 T cell receptor beta chains derived from one specimen sequenced in a study of T cells expressing NK-cell markers (TCRdb year 2020). Libraries were built with 5' RACE. Sequencing relied on an Illumina HiSeq 2000. The reads went through TCRdb reprocessing, and each CDR3 protein sequence gets one entry with no DNA. Per the sample table, the count is about 430,000 distinct CDR3 sequences. The ten largest clonotypes hold 1.4% of the sample. The sequenced material came from blood T cells: a sorted CD56 or NKG2C T cell subset, CD4+ or CD8+ T cells, or bulk PBMC T cells (not recorded which). These receptor sequences come from a woman between 50 and 59 years old in good health. Donor details come from another sample of the same person, matched by shared clones.

The chain couples TRBV6-9 to TRBJ2-1; TCRdb selects TRBD2, and the lack of DNA leaves this call unchecked. CDR1 is MNHGY and CDR2 is SVAAGI in the germline V gene. The CDR3 loop spans 20 amino acids. The CDR3 sequence is CASSPECGLAGGTKHNEQFF.

The chain joins TRBV12-3 or TRBV12-4 to TRBJ2-7; TCRdb designates TRBD2, a call that cannot be tested without DNA. This CDR3 comprises 13 residues. This CDR3 is CASTPGLPYEQYF.